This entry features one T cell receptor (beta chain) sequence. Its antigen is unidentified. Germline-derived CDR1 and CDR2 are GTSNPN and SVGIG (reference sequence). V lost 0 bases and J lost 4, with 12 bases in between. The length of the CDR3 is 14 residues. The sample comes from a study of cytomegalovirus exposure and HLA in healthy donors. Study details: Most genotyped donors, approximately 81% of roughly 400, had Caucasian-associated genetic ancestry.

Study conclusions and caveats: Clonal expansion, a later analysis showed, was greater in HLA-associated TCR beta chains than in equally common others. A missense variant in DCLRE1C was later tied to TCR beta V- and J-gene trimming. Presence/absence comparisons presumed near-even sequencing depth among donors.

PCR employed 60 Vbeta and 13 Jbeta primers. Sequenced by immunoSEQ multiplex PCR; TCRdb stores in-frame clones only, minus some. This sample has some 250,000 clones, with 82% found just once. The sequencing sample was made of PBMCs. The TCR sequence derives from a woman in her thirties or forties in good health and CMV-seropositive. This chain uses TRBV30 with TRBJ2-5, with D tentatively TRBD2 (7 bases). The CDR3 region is CAWSVHGGRETQYF. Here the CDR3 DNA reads TGTGCCTGGAGTGTACACGGGGGGCGAGAGACCCAGTACTTC.